This TCR beta chain emerged from a study of T-cell reconstitution after alpha-beta-depleted transplantation in children. Study-wide results and limits: Some patients owed their high day-60 TCRbeta diversity to surviving recipient T cells and thymic progenitors. One year post-transplant, T-cell counts and diversity were largely derived from T cells produced anew. Expanded graft clones numbering several hundred reportedly gave rise to alpha-beta T cells about two months after transplant.

As it was prepared, the TCRbeta library received unique molecular identifiers. One entry per CDR3 protein results from TCRdb running MiXCR on the PCR reads. The sample yields 440,000 or so distinct CDR3 sequences, 43% seen once. The CDR3 contains 14 residues. Germline-derived CDR1 and CDR2 are PRHDT and FYEKMQ (reference sequence). The V end was cut by 2 bases, the J end by 5 bases, with 13 bases between. On this clonotype: Its antigen is not identified.

The rearrangement joins TRBV13 to TRBJ2-7; either TRBD1 or TRBD2 may supply D (6 bases each). Sample: PBMCs, taken before TCRalphabeta/CD19-depleted stem cell transplant. The receptor was isolated from a girl aged 2 to 9 with aplastic anemia, due to receive a stem cell transplant. The CDR3 coding sequence is TGTGCCAGCAGCTTAAAGGGGGGCGCCCACGAGCAGTACTTC. Translated: CASSLKGGAHEQYF.